A single sample gave rise to the 26 T cell receptor beta chains below, sequenced in a study of cytomegalovirus exposure and HLA in healthy donors. The PCR had 60 Vbeta and 13 Jbeta primers. Only in-frame clones appear in the TCRdb table, and some are missing; sequencing was by immunoSEQ multiplex PCR. The sample includes 150,000 to 200,000 clones. The specimen was PBMCs. Receptors were obtained from a woman aged 18-29 years in good health and CMV-seropositive.

The chain uses TRBV5-1 and TRBJ2-1; weak D call: TRBD1 (6 bases). In germline, CDR1 is SGHRS, CDR2 YFSETQ. The ends were cut back, 5 bases at V and 1 base at J, with 10 bases in the middle. The CDR3 loop spans 14 amino acids. The CDR3 nucleotides are TGCGCCAGCAGGGATCAGGGGTCCTACAATGAGCAGTTCTTC. This translates into CASRDQGSYNEQFF.

The chain employs TRBV10-2 and TRBJ2-7; D perhaps matches TRBD2 (7 bases). CDR3 length: 13 amino acids. Germline CDR1 reads WSHSY; CDR2 reads SAAADI. The germline V and J ends were trimmed by 7 bases and 2 bases, with 12 bases remaining between them. CDR3 residues: CASTEGGPYEQYF. CDR3 nucleotides: TGCGCCAGCACGGAGGGGGGGCCCTACGAGCAGTACTTC.

This chain links TRBV30 with TRBJ2-7; D might be TRBD1 (6 bases). CDR3 length equals 10 residues. Germline assignment: CDR1 GTSNPN and CDR2 SVGIG (reference sequence). CDR3 amino acids: CAGGYSEQYF. CDR3 DNA: TGTGCAGGGGGATATTCCGAGCAGTACTTC.

The CDR3 sequence: CASSYYGEVGEQFF. CDR3 bases: TGTGCCAGCAGTTACTATGGAGAGGTGGGTGAGCAGTTCTTC. V and J are TRBV6-6 and TRBJ2-1; D not certain. The V gene's germline CDR1 is MNHNY and CDR2 SVGAGI (reference sequence). CDR3 length equals 14 residues. Between the trimmed V and J ends, which lost 1 base and 9 bases, there was a span of 13 bases.

The gene calls are TRBV4-1 and TRBJ2-6; 9 bases align to TRBD1. Germline values: CDR1 MGHRA, CDR2 YSYEKL. J lost 2 bases, V lost 4 bases, and 9 bases had no gene match. The CDR3 runs to 18 residues. This chain's CDR3 is CASSLGQGSFAGANVLTF. CDR3 sequence (DNA): TGCGCCAGCAGCCTGGGACAGGGATCGTTTGCTGGGGCCAACGTCCTGACTTTC.

The gene calls are TRBV7-9 and TRBJ2-1; 7 positions agree with TRBD2. Trimming removed 8 bases from V and 4 bases from J; junction bases left unmatched: 8. This CDR3 has 14 amino acids. In germline, CDR1 is SEHNR, CDR2 FQNEAQ (reference sequence). The CDR3 sequence: CASLVGGAYNEQFF. CDR3 in DNA: TGTGCCAGCCTGGTGGGAGGGGCGTACAATGAGCAGTTCTTC.

As DNA, the CDR3 is TGTGCCAGCAGCGAGGGACAGGGGGACGGCCCAAACTATGGCTACACCTTC. This translates into CASSEGQGDGPNYGYTF. The gene calls are TRBV9 and TRBJ1-2, with TRBD1 identical over 11 bases. Trimming at V came to 3 bases and at J to 2 bases, leaving 9 bases not matched to a gene. CDR1 is SGDLS, CDR2 YYNGEE, per germline. The CDR3 length is 17 residues.

CDR3 loop: CASGLVGKNLRTGGPNTEAFF. Here the CDR3 DNA reads TGTGCTAGTGGTTTGGTAGGCAAAAATCTCCGGACAGGGGGCCCGAACACTGAAGCTTTCTTT. The V call is TRBV12-5, the J call TRBJ1-1, with TRBD1 matching over 11 bases. Germline lookup yields CDR1 LGHNT and CDR2 FRNRAP. With 0 bases clipped from V and 1 base from J, the junction kept 16 bases outside the gene matches. The CDR3 runs to 21 residues.

V is TRBV29-1 and J is TRBJ2-7, with 9 positions matching TRBD1. Germline V lookup: CDR1 SQVTM, CDR2 ANQGSEA. CDR3 length: 15 residues. With V trimmed by 4 bases and J by 2 bases, 9 bases remained unmatched. CDR3 protein: CSVVGTGNTAYEQYF. Here the CDR3 DNA reads TGCAGCGTTGTGGGGACAGGGAATACGGCCTACGAGCAGTACTTC.

This chain links TRBV27 with TRBJ1-1; maybe TRBD1 (5 bases). V shed 6 bases and J shed 4 bases, with 15 bases lying between them. CDR1 is MNHEY, CDR2 SMNVEV, per germline (reference sequence). This CDR3 spans 14 amino acids. CDR3: CASSPEGVLTEAFF. In nucleotides, the CDR3 is TGTGCCAGCAGCCCAGAAGGGGTCCTCACTGAAGCTTTCTTT.

J is TRBJ2-3 and V is TRBV4-1; 12 nucleotides align to TRBD2. There are 18 residues in the CDR3. The V and J ends lost 1 base and 0 bases, in that order; junction bases with no gene match: 5. CDR1 and CDR2 (germline): MGHRA, YSYEKL. This CDR3 is CASSQAGLAGPSTDTQYF. CDR3 DNA: TGCGCCAGCAGCCAAGCAGGACTAGCGGGACCTAGCACAGATACGCAGTATTTT.

V is TRBV15 and J is TRBJ2-7, with 9 positions matching TRBD2. Looked up from germline, CDR1 is LNHNV and CDR2 is YYDKDF (reference sequence). The CDR3 consists of 13 residues. The V and J ends lost 3 bases and 3 bases, in that order; junction bases with no gene match: 0. The CDR3 spells CATSRTSGYEQYF. CDR3 DNA: TGTGCCACCAGCAGGACTAGCGGCTACGAGCAGTACTTC.

This sequence joins TRBV4-2 and TRBJ2-1; possible D gene TRBD1, 5 bases. The CDR3 covers 16 residues. V was clipped by 1 base and J by 2 bases, with 12 bases between them. CDR1 and CDR2 from the germline V gene are LGHNA and YNFKEQ. The CDR3 nucleotides are TGTGCCAGCAGCCAAGCCTCGGACACTACCTACAATGAGCAGTTCTTC. It encodes CASSQASDTTYNEQFF.

The chain is built from TRBV7-2 and TRBJ2-2, with D hard to call. V was cut by 0 bases and J by 4 bases, with 3 bases left in between. CDR1 is SGHTA, CDR2 FQGNSA, per germline. The CDR3 sequence is 13 residues long. CDR3 nucleotides: TGTGCCAGCAGCTTAGCCCGCACCGGGGAGCTGTTTTTT. Its protein is CASSLARTGELFF.

V gene TRBV15 combines with J gene TRBJ1-3; D is ambiguous. The CDR3 length is 16 residues. V was clipped by 0 bases and J by 0 bases, with 9 bases between them. Germline CDR1 reads LNHNV; CDR2 reads YYDKDF (reference sequence). The CDR3 DNA is TGTGCCACCAGCAGAGATCTATCGGGCTCTGGAAACACCATATATTTT. This translates into CATSRDLSGSGNTIYF.

V is TRBV6-6 and J is TRBJ1-1; 8 bases map to TRBD1. There are 15 residues in the CDR3. V lost 2 bases and J lost 6; bases outside the gene matches: 8. From germline, CDR1 is MNHNY and CDR2 SVGAGI (reference sequence). The CDR3 sequence is CASSYGQGPFPEAFF. For the CDR3, the DNA is TGTGCCAGCAGTTACGGACAGGGCCCCTTCCCTGAAGCTTTCTTT.

V usage is TRBV7-2 and J usage is TRBJ2-5; 7 bases line up with TRBD1. The CDR3 spans 13 residues. Per germline, CDR1 SGHTA and CDR2 FQGNSA. Unmatched junction bases numbered 3, after V lost 5 bases and J lost 3 bases. CDR3 in amino acids: CASSLDREETQYF. As DNA, the CDR3 is TGTGCCAGCAGCCTCGACAGGGAAGAGACCCAGTACTTC.

The rearrangement uses TRBV4-3 and TRBJ1-3; no firm D call. Between the trimmed V and J ends, which lost 0 bases and 7 bases, there was a span of 16 bases. This CDR3 comprises 16 residues. CDR1 is LGHNA, CDR2 YSLEER, per germline. CDR3 in amino acids: CASSQEAFRTGNTIYF. CDR3 DNA sequence: TGCGCCAGCAGCCAAGAAGCCTTTAGAACGGGGAACACCATATATTTT.

The V call is TRBV2, the J call TRBJ2-1; 9 bases line up with TRBD2. Trimming at V came to 7 bases and at J to 3 bases, leaving 7 bases not matched to a gene. The CDR3 runs to 15 residues. Germline V gene data show CDR1 as SNHLY and CDR2 as FYNNEI. The CDR3, as DNA: TGTGCCAGCAATGGACTTAGCGGGAGCTACAATGAGCAGTTCTTC. Translated, it gives CASNGLSGSYNEQFF.

The chain joins TRBV4-3 to TRBJ1-5; 7 positions match TRBD1. CDR1 and CDR2 (germline): LGHNA, YSLEER. The CDR3 has 15 amino acids. V lost 0 bases and J lost 4; bases outside the gene matches: 3. CDR3 residues: CASSQDHRGNQPQHF. Written as DNA, the CDR3 is TGCGCCAGCAGCCAAGATCACAGGGGTAATCAGCCCCAGCATTTT.

The chain has TRBV5-1 and TRBJ2-1, with TRBD2 identical over 11 bases. Germline V CDR1 and CDR2: SGHRS, YFSETQ. This CDR3 has 14 amino acids. Trimming removed 0 bases from V and 10 bases from J; junction bases left unmatched: 3. The CDR3 loop reads CASSLGLAGLEQFF. The CDR3 nucleotides read TGCGCCAGCAGCTTGGGACTAGCGGGGCTGGAGCAGTTCTTC.

The chain has TRBV4-1 and TRBJ1-5, with TRBD1 matching over 7 bases. The junction had 11 bases not matched to a gene; V was cut back by 0 bases and J by 6 bases. CDR1 and CDR2 (germline): MGHRA, YSYEKL. CDR3 length: 17 amino acids. Written as DNA, the CDR3 is TGCGCCAGCAGCCAAGAGCTCCCCAGGGGGATCGGTCAGCCCCAGCATTTT. Its translation is CASSQELPRGIGQPQHF.

The chain carries TRBV15 and TRBJ1-4; TRBD1 is a possible D gene (5 bases). The CDR3 is made up of 14 amino acids. The V and J ends lost 9 bases and 5 bases respectively, with 16 bases between them. Germline CDR1 and CDR2: LNHNV and YYDKDF (reference sequence). The CDR3 loop is CATTRQPENEKLFF. In DNA form, the CDR3 reads TGTGCCACAACCCGACAGCCAGAGAATGAAAAACTGTTTTTT.

The chain carries TRBV6-1 and TRBJ2-7, with 8 bases identical to TRBD2. The CDR3 is made up of 15 amino acids. The germline V gene has CDR1 MNHNS and CDR2 SASEGT. The V gene end was trimmed by 10 bases and the J gene end by 2 bases; junction bases not matched to a gene: 13. CDR3 in DNA: TGTGCCATTGACGGCAATACGGGACTAGCCTACGAGCAGTACTTC. Translation gives CAIDGNTGLAYEQYF.

CDR3 in amino acids: CASSFRRASTDTQYF. In nucleotides, the CDR3 is TGTGCCAGCAGCTTCCGGAGGGCTAGCACAGATACGCAGTATTTT. The chain carries TRBV11-2 and TRBJ2-3; tentative D call: TRBD2 (6 bases). Per the germline V gene, CDR1 is SGHAT and CDR2 is FQNNGV. V lost 3 bases and J lost 0, with 10 bases in between. There are 15 residues in the CDR3.

The chain joins TRBV5-8 to TRBJ1-5; the D gene is possibly TRBD1 (5 bases). This CDR3 comprises 15 residues. Trimming removed 6 bases from V and 0 bases from J, with 13 bases in between. Germline CDR1 SGHTS, CDR2 YDEGEE. The CDR3 protein is CASILGGNSNQPQHF. CDR3 nucleotide sequence: TGTGCCAGCATCCTGGGGGGAAATAGCAATCAGCCCCAGCATTTT.